The entry below gives a single T cell receptor (beta chain) sequence along with its context. Which cohort a participant joined came from the clinical history participants gave. The study counted Cohort 3 donors as recovered given two negative PCRs, clearance, or symptom resolution. The data were taken from a study of blood T cell repertoires in COVID-19. At the level of the study: COVID-19 samples, acute and convalescent, were from the United States, Italy and Spain.

Clones were sequenced by immunoSEQ multiplex PCR, and TCRdb holds only the in-frame ones, with some missing. This table has 290,000 or so clones, roughly 90% appearing once. The CDR3 has 13 residues. Germline loops: CDR1 MNHEY, CDR2 SVGEGT. The V end lost 5 bases, the J end lost 1 base, and 8 bases lay between the germline ends. The receptor was derived from a woman aged 25-40 years who had recovered from COVID-19. The V and J genes are TRBV6-2 or TRBV6-3 and TRBJ1-1; no definite D call. The sample was PBMCs or T cells enriched from blood (not recorded which). Here the CDR3 DNA reads TGTGCCAGCAGTATTACAGAGAACACTGAAGCTTTCTTT. It is translated as CASSITENTEAFF.